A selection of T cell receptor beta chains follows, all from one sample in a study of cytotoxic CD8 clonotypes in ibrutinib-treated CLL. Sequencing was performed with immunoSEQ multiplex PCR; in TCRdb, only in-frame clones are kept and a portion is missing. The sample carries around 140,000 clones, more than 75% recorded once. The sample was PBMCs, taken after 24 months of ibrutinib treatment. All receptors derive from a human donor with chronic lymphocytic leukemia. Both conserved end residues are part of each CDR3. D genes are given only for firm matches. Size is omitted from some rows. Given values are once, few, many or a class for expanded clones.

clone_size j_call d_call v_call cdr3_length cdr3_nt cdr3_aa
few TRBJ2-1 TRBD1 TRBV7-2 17 TGTGCCAGCAGCTCGCAACCACAGGGGAGCTCCTACAATGAGCAGTTCTTC CASSSQPQGSSYNEQFF
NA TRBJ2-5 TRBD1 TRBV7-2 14 TGTGCCAGCAGCCCAAGGGGGCTGGAGGAGACCCAGTACTTC CASSPRGLEETQYF
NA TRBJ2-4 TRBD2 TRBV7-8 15 TGTGCCAGCAGCTTAGTCGGGGGGAAGCGGAACATTCAGTACTTC CASSLVGGKRNIQYF
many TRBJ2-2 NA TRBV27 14 TGTGCCAGCACCAAGCGGGTCAGCACCGGGGAGCTGTTTTTT CASTKRVSTGELFF
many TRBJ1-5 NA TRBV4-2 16 TGTGCCAGCAGCCAAGATCGGGGGGTTGACGGGGAGCCCCAGCATTTT CASSQDRGVDGEPQHF
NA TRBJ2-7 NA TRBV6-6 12 TGTGCCAGCGGGGGCACCTCCTACGAGCAGTACTTC CASGGTSYEQYF
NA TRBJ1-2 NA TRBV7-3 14 TGTGCCAGCAGCTCCTCCGGACATGCAAGTGGCTACACCTTC CASSSSGHASGYTF
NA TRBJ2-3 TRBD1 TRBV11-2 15 TGTGCCAGCAGCTTAGTGGGCAGGGGGACAGATACGCAGTATTTT CASSLVGRGTDTQYF
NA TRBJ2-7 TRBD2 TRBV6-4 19 TGTGCCAGCAGCGGACTAGCGGAGTTCCCGGACCCGAGGGGCTACGAGCAGTACTTC CASSGLAEFPDPRGYEQYF
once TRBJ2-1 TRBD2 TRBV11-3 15 TGTGCCAGCAGCCCTAGGACTAGCGGGGGGCATGAGCAGTTCTTC CASSPRTSGGHEQFF
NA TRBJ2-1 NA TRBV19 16 TGTGCCAGTAGTATAGGTAGTCGGACCTCCTACAATGAGCAGTTCTTC CASSIGSRTSYNEQFF
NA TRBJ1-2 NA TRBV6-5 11 TGTGCCAGCAGAGGCCCCGCGGGCTACACCTTC CASRGPAGYTF
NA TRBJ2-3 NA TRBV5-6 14 TGTGCCAGCAGCTTGGGGTTCAACACAGATACGCAGTATTTT CASSLGFNTDTQYF
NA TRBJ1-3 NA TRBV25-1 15 TGTGCCAGCAGGGCACGTGCCGGGTCCGGAAACACCATATATTTT CASRARAGSGNTIYF
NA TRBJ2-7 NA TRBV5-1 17 TGCGCCAGCAGCTGGAATGCCCCGGGACCACCTTCCACCGAGCAGTACTTC CASSWNAPGPPSTEQYF
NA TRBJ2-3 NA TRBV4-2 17 TGTGCCAGCAGCCAAGTTGGGCGGGGTGCTAGCACAGATACGCAGTATTTT CASSQVGRGASTDTQYF
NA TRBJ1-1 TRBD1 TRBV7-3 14 TGTGCCAGCAGCCCCGGGACAGCGGGCACTGAAGCTTTCTTT CASSPGTAGTEAFF
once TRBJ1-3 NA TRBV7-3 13 TGTGCCAGCAGCCCCCCGGGCGGAAACACCATATATTTT CASSPPGGNTIYF
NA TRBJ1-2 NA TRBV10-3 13 TGTGCCATCAGTGAGTCTTCAGGGCGTGGCTACACCTTC CAISESSGRGYTF
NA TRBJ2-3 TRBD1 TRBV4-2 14 TGTGCCAGCAGCCGGGGACAGCCCACAGATACGCAGTATTTT CASSRGQPTDTQYF
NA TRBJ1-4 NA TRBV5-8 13 TGTGCCAGCAGCTTTGGGCAGAAAGAAAAACTGTTTTTT CASSFGQKEKLFF
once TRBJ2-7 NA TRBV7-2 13 TGTGCCAGCAGCTTCGGTGAAAGGGACGAGCAGTACTTC CASSFGERDEQYF
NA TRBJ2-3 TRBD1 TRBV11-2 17 TGTGCCAGCAGCTTTTCCAAGGACGGGACAGGCACAGATACGCAGTATTTT CASSFSKDGTGTDTQYF
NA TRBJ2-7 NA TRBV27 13 TGTGCCAGCAGTTTTGGCAGAACCTACGAGCAGTACTTC CASSFGRTYEQYF
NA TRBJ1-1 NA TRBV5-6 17 TGTGCCAGCAGCCCCGGATGGGGGTACACCCTGAACACTGAAGCTTTCTTT CASSPGWGYTLNTEAFF
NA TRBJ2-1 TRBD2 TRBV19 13 TGTGCCAGTAGTATAAGTAGGCGGGGGGAGCAGTTCTTC CASSISRRGEQFF
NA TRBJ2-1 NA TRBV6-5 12 TGTGCCAGCAGTCCCAGGGAGGATGAGCAGTTCTTC CASSPREDEQFF
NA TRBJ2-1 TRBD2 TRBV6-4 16 TGTGCCAGCAGCTACCTTGGGGGGGGGAGTTACAATGAGCAGTTCTTC CASSYLGGGSYNEQFF
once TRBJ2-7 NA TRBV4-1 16 TGCGCCAGCAGCCAAGAGCAGGGCAGGTCTTGGTACGAGCAGTACTTC CASSQEQGRSWYEQYF
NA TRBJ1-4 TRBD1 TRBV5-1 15 TGCGCCAGCAGCTTGGCGGGACAGGGTCGGGAAAAACTGTTTTTT CASSLAGQGREKLFF
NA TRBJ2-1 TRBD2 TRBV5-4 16 TGTGCCAGCAGCCCTGCGGGGGGTCTCTCCTACAATGAGCAGTTCTTC CASSPAGGLSYNEQFF